The present T cell receptor (beta chain) was sequenced within a study of blood T cells in healthy people across ages. Overall study results and limits: Per million T cells, TCR beta diversity dropped about linearly as age rose. Long-lived donors exceeded aged donors in naive CD4+ cells and diversity.

On this clonotype: The antigen is not known.

A second PCR of about 7 to 11 cycles used a sample-barcoded 5' primer and a J-beta primer mix. Every cDNA was tagged by a template-switch adaptor with 12 random nucleotides. TCRdb reprocessed the 5' RACE reads with MiXCR, giving one entry per CDR3 protein. Among more than 600,000 distinct CDR3 sequences listed, roughly 25% were seen once. The CDR3 is 14 amino acids. J gave up 11 bases and V 6 bases, and 8 bases lay outside the gene matches. From germline, CDR1 is MNHEY and CDR2 SVGEGT. These same data were also listed under a study on T cells of mothers and their children.

The chain carries TRBV6-2 or TRBV6-3 and TRBJ2-1, with 12 bases identical to TRBD2. The TCR originated in a boy aged 5 to 17 in good health. The material sequenced was blood. The chain's CDR3 is CASREGLAGSKQFF. In nucleotides, the CDR3 is TGTGCCAGCAGAGAAGGACTAGCGGGATCCAAGCAGTTCTTC.